This TCR beta chain was captured by sequencing in a study of cytomegalovirus exposure and HLA in healthy donors. Study outcomes and limitations: Overall, approximately 180 TCR beta chains were annotated as cytomegalovirus-associated.

The CDR3 is 13 amino acids. From germline, CDR1 is MNHEY and CDR2 SMNVEV (reference sequence). The ends lost 3 bases at V and 5 bases at J; junction bases unmatched: 1. The assay was immunoSEQ multiplex PCR, and TCRdb's table has in-frame clones only and misses some. The sample includes tens of thousands of clones, roughly 93% of them seen just once. The donors were in the approximately 130-subject validation cohort, distinct from the approximately 700-subject first cohort. Notes on this clone: As yet, its antigen is unknown.

The chain is built from TRBV27 and TRBJ1-2; 9 nucleotides align to TRBD1. This TCR was sampled from a woman younger than 35 in good health and CMV-seronegative. The sample taken for sequencing was PBMCs. The DNA of the CDR3 is TGTGCCAGCAGTTTTGACAGGGGGTATGGCTACACCTTC. Translation gives CASSFDRGYGYTF.